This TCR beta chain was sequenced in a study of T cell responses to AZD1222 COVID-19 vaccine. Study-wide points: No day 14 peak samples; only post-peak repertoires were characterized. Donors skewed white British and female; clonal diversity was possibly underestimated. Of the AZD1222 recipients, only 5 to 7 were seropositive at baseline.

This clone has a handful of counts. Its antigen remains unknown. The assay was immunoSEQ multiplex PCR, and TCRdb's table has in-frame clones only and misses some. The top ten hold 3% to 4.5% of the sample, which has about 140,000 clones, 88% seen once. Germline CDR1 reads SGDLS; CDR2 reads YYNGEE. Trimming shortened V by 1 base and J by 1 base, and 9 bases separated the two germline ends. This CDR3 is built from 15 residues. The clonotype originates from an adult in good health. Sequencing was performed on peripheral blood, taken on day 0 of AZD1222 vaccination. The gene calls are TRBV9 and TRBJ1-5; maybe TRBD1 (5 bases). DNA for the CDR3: TGTGCCAGCAGCGTATTGGGGGAAAGCAATCAGCCCCAGCATTTT. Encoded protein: CASSVLGESNQPQHF.